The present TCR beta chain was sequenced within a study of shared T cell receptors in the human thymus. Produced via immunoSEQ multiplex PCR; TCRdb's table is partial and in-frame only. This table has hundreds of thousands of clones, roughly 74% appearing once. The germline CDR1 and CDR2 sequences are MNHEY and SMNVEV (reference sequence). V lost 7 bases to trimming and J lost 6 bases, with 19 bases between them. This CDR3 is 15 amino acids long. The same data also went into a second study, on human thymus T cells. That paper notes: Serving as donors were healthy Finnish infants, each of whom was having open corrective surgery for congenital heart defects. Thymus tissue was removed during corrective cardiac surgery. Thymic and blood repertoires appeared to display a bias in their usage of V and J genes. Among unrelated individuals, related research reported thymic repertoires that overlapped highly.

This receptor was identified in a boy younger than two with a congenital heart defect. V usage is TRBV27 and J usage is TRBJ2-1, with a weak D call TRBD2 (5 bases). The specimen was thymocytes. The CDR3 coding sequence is TGTGCCAGCAAGCTACGGGGTGAGGTAGGCAATGAGCAGTTCTTC. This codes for CASKLRGEVGNEQFF.